This T cell receptor (beta chain) appears in the sequencing data of a study of siplizumab effects on memory and regulatory T cells. About this clone: Its antigen is unknown.

Sequencing used immunoSEQ multiplex PCR; TCRdb keeps in-frame clones, though not all of them. The sample carries 70,000 to 95,000 clones, 85% to 90% recorded once. Germline CDR1 and CDR2: SQVTM and ANQGSEA. This CDR3 region has 14 residues. V was pared by 4 bases and J by 1 base, with 13 bases between. General observations from the study: A minor share of alloreactive clones matched unstimulated subsets. The study found that mappable alloreactive CD4+ clones averaged around 69% Treg-derived with siplizumab and 25% to 30% in controls.

Sequenced material: CD4+ T cells sorted from blood. V is TRBV29-1 and J is TRBJ2-5; D may be TRBD1 (6 bases). The clonotype comes from a human donor in good health. This CDR3 is CSVVIGTSQETQYF. DNA for the CDR3: TGCAGCGTTGTTATCGGGACAAGCCAAGAGACCCAGTACTTC.